This entry features one T cell receptor (beta chain) sequence. Its antigen is not identified. V lost 6 bases and J lost 7; bases outside the gene matches: 5. The CDR3 loop spans 13 amino acids. Germline assignment: CDR1 SGHNT and CDR2 YENEEA. The data stem from a study of memory CD4+ T cells and cytomegalovirus serostatus. Study details: Of the healthy Belgian adults, 9 were CMV seropositive and about two dozen seronegative. Study-level findings and limits: The CMV-associated TCR signature appears largely within the CD4+ memory repertoire.

Single viable CD3+CD4+CD8-CD45RO+ cells were sorted as the memory CD4+ T cells. Donors' CMV status reflects serum IgG against pp150, pp28, p38, p52. Total CD4+ T cells were enriched by CD4 positive selection. The repertoire was sequenced with immunoSEQ multiplex PCR; TCRdb's copy has only in-frame clones and lacks some. There are 55,000 to 65,000 clones in the sample; around 80% occur only once, and more than 1% lies in the top ten. The chain carries TRBV11-3 and TRBJ2-1, with 8 bases fitting TRBD2. This TCR derives from an adult in good health and CMV-seronegative. The material sequenced was memory CD4+ T cells from blood. As DNA, the CDR3 is TGTGCCAGCAGGTGGTCGGGGGGGAATGAGCAGTTCTTC. This translates into CASRWSGGNEQFF.